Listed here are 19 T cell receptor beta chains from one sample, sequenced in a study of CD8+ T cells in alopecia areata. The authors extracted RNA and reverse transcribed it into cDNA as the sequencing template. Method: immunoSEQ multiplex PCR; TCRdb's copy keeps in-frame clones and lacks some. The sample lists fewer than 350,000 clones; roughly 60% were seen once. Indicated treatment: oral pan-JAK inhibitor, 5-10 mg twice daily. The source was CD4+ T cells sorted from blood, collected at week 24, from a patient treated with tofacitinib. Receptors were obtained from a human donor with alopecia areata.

The CDR3 DNA reads TGTGCCTGGGACAGGGACAATGAGCAGTTCTTC. Its translation: CAWDRDNEQFF. The chain links TRBV30 to TRBJ2-1; TRBD1 agrees at 7 bases. The CDR3 sequence is 11 residues long. The germline V gene has CDR1 GTSNPN and CDR2 SVGIG (reference sequence). The V segment lost 5 bases and the J segment 5 bases; nucleotides outside the gene matches: 0.

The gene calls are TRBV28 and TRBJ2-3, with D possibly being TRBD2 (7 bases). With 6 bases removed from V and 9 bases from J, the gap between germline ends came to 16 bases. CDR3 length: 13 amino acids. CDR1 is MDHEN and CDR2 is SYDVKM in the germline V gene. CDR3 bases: TGTGCCAGCAGCCTAGGGGGGGAGCGGACGCAGTATTTT. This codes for CASSLGGERTQYF.

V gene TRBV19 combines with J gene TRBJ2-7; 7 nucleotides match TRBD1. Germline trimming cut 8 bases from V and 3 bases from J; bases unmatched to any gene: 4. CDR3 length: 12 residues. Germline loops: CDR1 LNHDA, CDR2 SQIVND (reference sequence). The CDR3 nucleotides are TGTGCCAGTGGGGACAGCTACTACGAGCAGTACTTC. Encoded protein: CASGDSYYEQYF.

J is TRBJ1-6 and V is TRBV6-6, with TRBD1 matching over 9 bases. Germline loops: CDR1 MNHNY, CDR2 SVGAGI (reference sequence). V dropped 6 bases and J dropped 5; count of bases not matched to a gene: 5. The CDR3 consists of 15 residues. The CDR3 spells CASSLGQGHNSPLHF. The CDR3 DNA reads TGTGCCAGCAGCTTAGGACAGGGGCATAATTCACCCCTCCACTTT.

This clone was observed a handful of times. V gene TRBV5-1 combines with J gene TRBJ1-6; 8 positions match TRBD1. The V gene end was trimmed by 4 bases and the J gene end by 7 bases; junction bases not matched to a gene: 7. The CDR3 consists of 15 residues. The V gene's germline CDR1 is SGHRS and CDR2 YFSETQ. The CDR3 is CASSPGQGGNSPLHF. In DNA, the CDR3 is TGCGCCAGCAGCCCCGGACAGGGTGGGAATTCACCCCTCCACTTT.

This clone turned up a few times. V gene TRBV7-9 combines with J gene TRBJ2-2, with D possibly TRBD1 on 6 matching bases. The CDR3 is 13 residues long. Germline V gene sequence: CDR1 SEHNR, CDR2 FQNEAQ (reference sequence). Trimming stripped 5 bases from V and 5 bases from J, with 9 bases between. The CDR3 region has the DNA TGTGCCAGCAGCGACAGGCTGACCGGGGAGCTGTTTTTT. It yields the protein CASSDRLTGELFF.

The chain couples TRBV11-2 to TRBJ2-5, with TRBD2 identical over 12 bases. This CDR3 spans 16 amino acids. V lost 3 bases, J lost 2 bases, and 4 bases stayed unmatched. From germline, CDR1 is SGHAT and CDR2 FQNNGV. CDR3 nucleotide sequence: TGTGCCAGCAGCTTCCGACTAGCGGGGGTTCAAGAGACCCAGTACTTC. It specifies CASSFRLAGVQETQYF.

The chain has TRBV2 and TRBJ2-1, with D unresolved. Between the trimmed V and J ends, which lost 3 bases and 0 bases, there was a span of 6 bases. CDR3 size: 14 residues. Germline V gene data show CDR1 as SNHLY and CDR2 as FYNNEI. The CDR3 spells CASSDRSSYNEQFF. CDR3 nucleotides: TGTGCCAGCAGTGACAGAAGCTCCTACAATGAGCAGTTCTTC.

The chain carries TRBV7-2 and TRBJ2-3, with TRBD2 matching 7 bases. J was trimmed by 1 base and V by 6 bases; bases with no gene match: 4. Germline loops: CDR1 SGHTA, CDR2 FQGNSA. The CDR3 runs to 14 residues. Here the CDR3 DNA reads TGTGCCAGCAGACGGGACTATCGCACAGATACGCAGTATTTT. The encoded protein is CASRRDYRTDTQYF. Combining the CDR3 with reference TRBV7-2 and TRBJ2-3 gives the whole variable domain GAGVSQSPSNKVTEKGKDVELRCDPISGHTALYWYRQSLGQGLEFLIYFQGNSAPDKSGLPSDRFSAERTGGSVSTLTIQRTQQEDSAVYLCASRRDYRTDTQYFGPGTRLTVL.

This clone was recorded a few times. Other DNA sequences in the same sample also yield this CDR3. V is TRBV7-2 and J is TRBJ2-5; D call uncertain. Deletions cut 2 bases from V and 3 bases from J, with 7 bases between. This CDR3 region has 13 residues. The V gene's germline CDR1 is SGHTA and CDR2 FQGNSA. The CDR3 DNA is TGTGCCAGCAGCTTAAGGGCAGAAGAGACCCAGTACTTC. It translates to CASSLRAEETQYF.

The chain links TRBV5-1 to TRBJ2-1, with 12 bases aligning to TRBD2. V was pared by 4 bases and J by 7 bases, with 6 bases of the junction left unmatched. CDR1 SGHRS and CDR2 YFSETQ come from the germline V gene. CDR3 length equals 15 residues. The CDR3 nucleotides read TGCGCCAGCAGCCTTGGACTAGCGGGGCTAAATGAGCAGTTCTTC. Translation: CASSLGLAGLNEQFF.

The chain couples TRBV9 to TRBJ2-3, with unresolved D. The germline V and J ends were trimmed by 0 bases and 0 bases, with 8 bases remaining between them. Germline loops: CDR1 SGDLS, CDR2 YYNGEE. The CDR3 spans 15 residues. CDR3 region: CASSVVMGSTDTQYF. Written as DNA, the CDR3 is TGTGCCAGCAGCGTAGTTATGGGTAGCACAGATACGCAGTATTTT.

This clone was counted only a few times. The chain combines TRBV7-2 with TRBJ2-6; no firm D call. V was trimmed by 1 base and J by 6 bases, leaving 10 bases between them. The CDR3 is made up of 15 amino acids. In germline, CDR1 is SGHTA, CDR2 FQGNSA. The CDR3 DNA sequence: TGTGCCAGCAGCTTAGTAGACCGTTTGGCCAACGTCCTGACTTTC. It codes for CASSLVDRLANVLTF.

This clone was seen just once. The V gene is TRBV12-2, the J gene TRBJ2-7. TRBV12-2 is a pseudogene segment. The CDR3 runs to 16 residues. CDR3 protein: CASRLAPSGESYEQYF. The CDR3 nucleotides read TGTGCAAGTCGCTTAGCGCCCTCCGGCGAATCCTACGAGCAGTACTTC.

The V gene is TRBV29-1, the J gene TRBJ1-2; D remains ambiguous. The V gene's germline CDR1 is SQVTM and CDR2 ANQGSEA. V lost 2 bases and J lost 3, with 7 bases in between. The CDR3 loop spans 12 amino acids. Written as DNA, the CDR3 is TGCAGCGTTGAAAGGGCTTACTATGGCTACACCTTC. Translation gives CSVERAYYGYTF.

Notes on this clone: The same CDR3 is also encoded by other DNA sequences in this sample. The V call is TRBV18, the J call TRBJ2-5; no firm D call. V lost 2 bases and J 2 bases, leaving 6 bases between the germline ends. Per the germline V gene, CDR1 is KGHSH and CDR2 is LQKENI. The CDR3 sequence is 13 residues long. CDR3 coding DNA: TGTGCCAGCTCACCATCGTCTCAAGAGACCCAGTACTTC. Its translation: CASSPSSQETQYF.

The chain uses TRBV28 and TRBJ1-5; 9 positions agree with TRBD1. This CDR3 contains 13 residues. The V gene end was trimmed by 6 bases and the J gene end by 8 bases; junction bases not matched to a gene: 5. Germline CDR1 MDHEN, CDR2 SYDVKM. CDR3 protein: CASRNRGLEPQHF. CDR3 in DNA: TGTGCCAGCAGAAACAGGGGGCTAGAGCCCCAGCATTTT.

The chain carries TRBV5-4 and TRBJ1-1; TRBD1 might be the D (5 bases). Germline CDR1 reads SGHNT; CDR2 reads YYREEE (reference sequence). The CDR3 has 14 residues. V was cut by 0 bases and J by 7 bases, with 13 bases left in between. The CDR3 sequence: CASSLAGFEGEAFF. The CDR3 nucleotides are TGTGCCAGCAGCTTGGCAGGGTTCGAAGGTGAAGCTTTCTTT.

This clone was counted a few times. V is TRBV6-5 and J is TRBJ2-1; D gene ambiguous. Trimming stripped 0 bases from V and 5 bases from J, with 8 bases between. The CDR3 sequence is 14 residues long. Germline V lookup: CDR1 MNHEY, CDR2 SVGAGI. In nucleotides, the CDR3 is TGTGCCAGCAGTTACTCAGGAAGGGACAATGAGCAGTTCTTC. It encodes CASSYSGRDNEQFF.